A single sample is the source of the 3 T cell receptor beta chains below, sequenced in a study of cytomegalovirus exposure and HLA in healthy donors. Primers included in the PCR were 60 Vbeta and 13 Jbeta primers. Libraries were prepared by immunoSEQ multiplex PCR; TCRdb keeps only in-frame clonotypes and omits some of them. This sample has roughly 140,000 clones, with roughly four fifths found just once. The sequencing sample was made of PBMCs. The receptors here all came from a man aged 25-45 years in good health and CMV-seropositive.

The V gene is TRBV9, the J gene TRBJ2-1; 16 nucleotides align to TRBD2. Germline V gives CDR1 SGDLS, CDR2 YYNGEE. This CDR3 has 17 amino acids. V shed 3 bases and J 9 bases; nucleotides not matched to a gene: 9. CDR3 sequence (DNA): TGTGCCAGCAGCGGAGGGACTAGCGGGGGGGCCTTAGGTGAGCAGTTCTTC. It codes for CASSGGTSGGALGEQFF.

This chain joins TRBV5-6 and TRBJ2-1; D remains unclear. Per the germline V gene, CDR1 is SGHDT and CDR2 is YYEEEE. The CDR3 has 13 residues. V was cut by 0 bases and J by 6 bases, with 7 bases left in between. The CDR3 loop reads CASSLVELNEQFF. CDR3 coding DNA: TGTGCCAGCAGCTTGGTTGAGCTCAATGAGCAGTTCTTC. The full variable domain, its missing parts supplied by reference TRBV5-6 and TRBJ2-1, is DAGVTQSPTHLIKTRGQQVTLRCSPKSGHDTVSWYQQALGQGPQFIFQYYEEEERQRGNFPDRFSGHQFPNYSSELNVNALLLGDSALYLCASSLVELNEQFFGPGTRLTVL.

J is TRBJ2-3 and V is TRBV6-5, with 7 nucleotides matching TRBD1. V dropped 2 bases and J dropped 6; count of bases not matched to a gene: 5. This CDR3 spans 14 amino acids. Per the germline V gene, CDR1 is MNHEY and CDR2 is SVGAGI. CDR3 nucleotides: TGTGCCAGCAGTTACAGGGGGCCCACGGATACGCAGTATTTT. It is translated as CASSYRGPTDTQYF.